The rows below give T cell receptor beta chains drawn from one sample of a study of blood T cell repertoires in COVID-19. Assay used: immunoSEQ multiplex PCR; TCRdb lists only in-frame clones, some missing. The sample holds approximately 51,000 clones; 70% to 90% are singletons and the top ten take approximately 15%. Sequenced sample: peripheral blood. The receptors shown here come from a human donor in a cohort sampled during active COVID-19. CDR3s include the opening cysteine and the closing phenylalanine or tryptophan. A D gene is named only where the DNA matches it firmly. Clone size is not always given. Where it is, it says once, few, many or a class for expanded clones.

NA	TRBV6-5	NA	TRBJ1-2	TGTGCCAGTTATTCTAACTATGGCTACACCTTC	CASYSNYGYTF
NA	TRBV14	TRBD2	TRBJ2-2	TGTGCCAGCAGCCAATTTTGGGGGGGAATTAACACCGGGGAGCTGTTTTTT	CASSQFWGGINTGELFF
NA	TRBV19	NA	TRBJ1-1	TGTGCCAGTAGTAGAACAGGCCAAAACACTGAAGCTTTCTTT	CASSRTGQNTEAFF
NA	TRBV5-1	NA	TRBJ1-1	TGCGCCAGCAGCTTGGAGCGGGGGCGGACTGAAGCTTTCTTT	CASSLERGRTEAFF
NA	TRBV4-1	TRBD1	TRBJ2-7	TGCGCCAGCAGCACCGGGACAGGGTCATCCTACGAGCAGTACTTC	CASSTGTGSSYEQYF
NA	TRBV6-5	TRBD1	TRBJ2-1	TGTGCCAGCAGTTACTCGGGACAGGGCTACAATGAGCAGTTCTTC	CASSYSGQGYNEQFF
NA	TRBV27	NA	TRBJ2-5	TGTGCCAGCAGAAGACAGACGAGTAGGGAGACCCAGTACTTC	CASRRQTSRETQYF
NA	TRBV6-6	NA	TRBJ1-2	TGTGCCAGCACAATCACTGCGGTGAACTATGGCTACACCTTC	CASTITAVNYGYTF
few	TRBV5-4	TRBD2	TRBJ2-1	TGTGCCAGCAGCTTGAGTAGCGGGGTCTACAATGAGCAGTTCTTC	CASSLSSGVYNEQFF
NA	TRBV27	TRBD1	TRBJ2-3	TGTGCCAGCAGCCTGGGACAGGGGATGGCAGATACGCAGTATTTT	CASSLGQGMADTQYF
NA	TRBV24-1	TRBD2	TRBJ2-3	TGTGCCACCAGTCTTACGACTAGCGGGAGGGCGGAGACAGATACGCAGTATTTT	CATSLTTSGRAETDTQYF
few	TRBV19	TRBD1	TRBJ1-5	TGTGCCAGTAGTAGGCGATGGACAGGGGGCGGTCAGCCCCAGCATTTT	CASSRRWTGGGQPQHF
NA	TRBV5-1	NA	TRBJ2-2	TGCGCCAGCAGCTTGGCTGGCCTTACGAACACCGGGGAGCTGTTTTTT	CASSLAGLTNTGELFF
NA	TRBV18	NA	TRBJ2-3	TGTGCCAGCTCACCGAATAGGGGCGACACAGATACGCAGTATTTT	CASSPNRGDTDTQYF
NA	TRBV4-3	NA	TRBJ1-1	TGCGCCAGCAGCCAAGCCAGGAACACTGAAGCTTTCTTT	CASSQARNTEAFF
NA	TRBV6-5	TRBD2	TRBJ2-3	TGTGCCTGCCTTGGGGGGGACGGCGGTTGGACGCAGTATTTT	CACLGGDGGWTQYF
NA	TRBV5-5	NA	TRBJ1-6	TGTGCCAGCAGCTCAGGATCCAGAAACAATAATTCACCCCTCCACTTT	CASSSGSRNNNSPLHF
NA	TRBV19	NA	TRBJ2-3	TGTGCCAGTACGCGGAGCGCAGAAACAGATACGCAGTATTTT	CASTRSAETDTQYF
NA	TRBV6-5	NA	TRBJ2-7	TGTGCCAGCAGTAGGGGGTTCGAGCAGTACTTC	CASSRGFEQYF
once	TRBV6-5	TRBD1	TRBJ1-4	TGTGCCAGCATTAGGGGGACAGGGCATAATGAAAAACTGTTTTTT	CASIRGTGHNEKLFF
NA	TRBV6-5	TRBD2	TRBJ2-5	TGTGCCAGCAGGGGACTAGCGGGGAACCAAGAGACCCAGTACTTC	CASRGLAGNQETQYF
NA	TRBV6-2/TRBV6-3	TRBD2	TRBJ2-1	TGTGCCAGCAGTTTCACTAGCGGGACTGCTGCTGAGCAGTTCTTC	CASSFTSGTAAEQFF
NA	TRBV5-4	TRBD2	TRBJ2-5	TGTGCCAGCAGCTTGGGGGGAGCGGGAAGGGTCCAAGAGACCCAGTACTTC	CASSLGGAGRVQETQYF
NA	TRBV6-6	TRBD2	TRBJ2-1	TGTGCCAGCAGTACTCCGGGACTAGCGGCCGAGCAGTTCTTC	CASSTPGLAAEQFF
NA	TRBV10-3	NA	TRBJ2-2	TGTGCCATCAGGCTCTCGGGAGTCGCCGGGGAGCTGTTTTTT	CAIRLSGVAGELFF
NA	TRBV6-5	NA	TRBJ1-1	TGTGCCAGCAGTTCCTTTACAGTGAACACTGAAGCTTTCTTT	CASSSFTVNTEAFF
NA	TRBV19	NA	TRBJ2-2	TGTGCCAGTAAAATCCAGGGGTTGAACACCGGGGAGCTGTTTTTT	CASKIQGLNTGELFF
NA	TRBV11-2	TRBD1	TRBJ1-6	TGTGCCAGCAGCTCCACTCTAGTCCGGGACAGGGGGTTGAATTCACCCCTCCACTTT	CASSSTLVRDRGLNSPLHF
NA	TRBV24-1	TRBD1	TRBJ2-1	TGTGCCACCAGTGATCCTGGACAGGGGGGCAATGAGCAGTTCTTC	CATSDPGQGGNEQFF
NA	TRBV7-6	TRBD1	TRBJ2-7	TGTGCCAGCAGCCTCCCACCGGGACAGGGTGGAGAGCAGTACTTC	CASSLPPGQGGEQYF
NA	TRBV5-6	NA	TRBJ1-1	TGTGCCAGCAGCTTGGGGGCAGGTGAAGCTTTCTTT	CASSLGAGEAFF
few	TRBV15	TRBD1	TRBJ1-4	TGTGCCACCAGCAGAGACACAGGGGCAACTAATGAAAAACTGTTTTTT	CATSRDTGATNEKLFF
NA	TRBV10-3	TRBD1	TRBJ1-1	TGTGCCATCAGTGAGTGGACAGGGCGGAACACTGAAGCTTTCTTT	CAISEWTGRNTEAFF
NA	TRBV18	NA	TRBJ2-3	TGTGCCAGCTCACCATACGGAGATACGCAGTATTTT	CASSPYGDTQYF
NA	TRBV19	TRBD1	TRBJ1-1	TGTGCCAGTAGTATTAGGGGCAGGGGGAATTGGGACACTGAAGCTTTCTTT	CASSIRGRGNWDTEAFF
NA	TRBV7-9	NA	TRBJ2-4	TGTGCCAGCAGCCGCGAGCGGGCGACACCGAAGTACTTC	CASSRERATPKYF
NA	TRBV6-1	TRBD2	TRBJ2-7	TGTGCCAGCAGTGACCGAGGACTAGCGAGGTACGAGCAGTACTTC	CASSDRGLARYEQYF
NA	TRBV19	NA	TRBJ1-5	TGTGCCAGTAGTCGGGATATCGGGCAGGATCAGCCCCAGCATTTT	CASSRDIGQDQPQHF
few	TRBV6-1	NA	TRBJ1-5	TGTGCCAGCAGTGAATTTCTGAGGAATCAGCCCCAGCATTTT	CASSEFLRNQPQHF
NA	TRBV5-1	NA	TRBJ1-4	TGCGCCAGCAGCTGGGGGGGAGGAGAAAAACTGTTTTTT	CASSWGGGEKLFF
few	TRBV2	TRBD2	TRBJ2-7	TGTGCCAGCAGTATAGCTAGCGGGACAGTTCACGAGCAGTACTTC	CASSIASGTVHEQYF